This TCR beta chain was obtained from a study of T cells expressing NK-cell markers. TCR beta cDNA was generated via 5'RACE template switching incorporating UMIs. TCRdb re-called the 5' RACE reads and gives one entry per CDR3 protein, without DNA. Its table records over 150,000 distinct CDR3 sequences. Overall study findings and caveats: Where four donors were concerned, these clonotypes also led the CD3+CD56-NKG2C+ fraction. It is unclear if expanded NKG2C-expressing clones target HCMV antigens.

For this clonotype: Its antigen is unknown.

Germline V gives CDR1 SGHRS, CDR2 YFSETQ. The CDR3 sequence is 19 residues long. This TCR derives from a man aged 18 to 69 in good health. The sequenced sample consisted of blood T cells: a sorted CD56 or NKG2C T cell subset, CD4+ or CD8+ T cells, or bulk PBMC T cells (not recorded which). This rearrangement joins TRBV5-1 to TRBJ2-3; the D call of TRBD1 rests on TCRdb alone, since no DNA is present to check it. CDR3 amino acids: CASSLKGSGRGRVTDTQYF.